This TCR beta chain was observed in a study of shared T cell receptors in the human thymus. The method was immunoSEQ multiplex PCR; TCRdb's version includes in-frame clones alone and lacks a portion of them. This table holds 500,000 to 750,000 clones, around nine tenths found once. The CDR3 loop spans 13 amino acids. Germline lookup yields CDR1 MNHNS and CDR2 SASEGT. Trimming took 11 bases from V and 5 from J; bases not matched to a gene: 10. These same data were also listed under a study on human thymus T cells. That source notes: Corrective heart surgery yielded the resections from which the thymus tissue came. Related work found strong thymic repertoire overlap between unrelated individuals.

The gene calls are TRBV6-1 and TRBJ1-2; 8 bases line up with TRBD1. The clonotype was recovered from a boy under three years old with a congenital heart defect. The sequenced sample was thymocytes. DNA of the CDR3: TGTGCCGGTAGGACAGGGAAGGGGTATGGCTACACCTTC. Its protein is CAGRTGKGYGYTF.